The T cell receptor (beta chain) described here comes from a study of graft-versus-host responses after intestinal transplantation. Study in general: Transplants given to recipients were multivisceral, liver-intestinal, or isolated intestinal. Study conclusions and caveats: Within the allografts of patients who had graft-donor T cell macrochimerism, graft-versus-host to host-versus-graft clonal ratios were high.

Both CD3+CD4+ and CD3+CD8+ responders that were proliferating and CFSE-low underwent sorting after the reaction. In this sample, this clone turned up a few times. Here immunoSEQ multiplex PCR was the method, and the copy in TCRdb shows in-frame clones only, minus some. This sample has 15,000 or so clones; approximately 32% occur once, and the top ten carry 3% to 4.5%. Per the germline V gene, CDR1 is SGDLS and CDR2 is YYNGEE. V lost 3 bases and J 4 bases, leaving 11 bases between the germline ends. The CDR3 runs to 14 residues. The chain joins TRBV9 to TRBJ2-1, with a weak D call TRBD2 (5 bases). The specimen comprised alloreactive CD4+ T cells from a mixed lymphocyte reaction culture, sampled before intestinal transplant. Subset described: CFSE-low proliferating T cells sorted from approximately 6-day pre-transplant mixed lymphocyte reaction (GvH or HvG direction). The sequence came from a human patient who received an intestinal transplant. For the CDR3, the DNA is TGTGCCAGCAGCGCCTTAGCGCTATACAATGAGCAGTTCTTC. This translates into CASSALALYNEQFF.